This T cell receptor beta chain originates from a study of T-cell reconstitution after alpha-beta-depleted transplantation in children. Per the germline V gene, CDR1 is SGDLS and CDR2 is YYNGEE. The CDR3 is made up of 13 amino acids. V shed 7 bases and J shed 4 bases, with 11 bases lying between them. The TCRbeta library was prepared with unique molecular identifiers. One entry per CDR3 protein results from TCRdb running MiXCR on the PCR reads. The data contain 100,000 to 120,000 distinct CDR3 sequences, approximately 10% of them singletons. This clonotype was observed many times. This TCR was recovered from a human donor who donated a stem cell graft to a child with acute lymphoblastic leukemia. The chain recombines TRBV9 with TRBJ2-2; a possible D gene is TRBD2 (5 bases). The specimen comprised PBMCs from the stem cell graft donor, sampled from the stem cell graft. In DNA form, the CDR3 reads TGTGCCAGCTCTGGGAGCCGCACCGGGGAGCTGTTTTTT. Translating it yields CASSGSRTGELFF.